The source of this TCR beta chain is a study of response to subunit inactivated influenza vaccine. The CDR3 contains 12 residues. V lost 3 bases and J 4 bases, leaving 6 bases between the germline ends. TCRdb independently ran MiXCR on the RT-PCR reads; one entry per CDR3 protein. The sample yields hundreds of thousands of distinct CDR3 sequences, 10% to 12% seen once. This clonotype showed up just a few times. This same sample was also taken into another study, of T cells expressing NK-cell markers. This second report adds: 5'RACE template switching built TCR beta cDNA with unique molecular identifiers. Sorted CD3+CD56+NKG2C+, CD3+CD56+NKG2C- and CD3+CD56-NKG2C+ T cells provided the TCR beta repertoires.

The receptor was derived from a man between 45 and 60 years old who received an inactivated influenza vaccine. The input for sequencing was PBMCs from blood, taken on the day of vaccination. V is TRBV12-3 or TRBV12-4 and J is TRBJ1-1; the D is unclear. Here the CDR3 DNA reads TGTGCCAGCAGTTTCGTGGCCACTGAAGCTTTCTTT. Its translation is CASSFVATEAFF.